Below, 4 T cell receptor beta chains from the same sample are listed, as sequenced in a study of blood T cell repertoires in COVID-19. Libraries were prepared by immunoSEQ multiplex PCR; TCRdb keeps only in-frame clonotypes and omits some of them. The table includes around 180,000 clones, approximately 85% detected once. What was sequenced was peripheral blood. Receptors originate from a human donor with active or convalescent COVID-19. The donor label of this sample is uncertain.

The CDR3 loop reads CASSLMTSGSYEQYF. CDR3 nucleotide sequence: TGTGCCAGCAGCTTGATGACTAGCGGGAGCTACGAGCAGTACTTC. The rearrangement links TRBV5-4 to TRBJ2-7; 12 bases are a match to TRBD2. Germline CDR1 reads SGHNT; CDR2 reads YYREEE (reference sequence). The CDR3 extends over 15 amino acids. J lost 3 bases, V lost 1 base, and 2 bases had no gene match.

This sequence joins TRBV6-5 and TRBJ2-5, with 7 bases fitting TRBD1. This CDR3 is built from 14 residues. CDR1 and CDR2 from the germline V gene are MNHEY and SVGAGI. Trimming cost V 8 bases and J 2 bases; bases outside gene matches: 8. CDR3 amino acids: CASAAVDRQETQYF. The CDR3 DNA follows: TGTGCCAGCGCCGCCGTGGACAGGCAAGAGACCCAGTACTTC.

This clone was counted only a few times. V usage is TRBV6-5 and J usage is TRBJ1-3, with a possible D match to TRBD1 (6 bases). This CDR3 contains 14 residues. Per germline, CDR1 MNHEY and CDR2 SVGAGI. V dropped 8 bases and J dropped 7 bases, with 18 bases sitting between them. The chain's CDR3 is CASGTGSLRNTIYF. The CDR3 DNA is TGTGCCAGCGGCACAGGGTCGCTCCGGAACACCATATATTTT.

This clone is a singleton in its sample. V gene TRBV13 combines with J gene TRBJ2-5, with 11 positions matching TRBD2. V shed 0 bases and J 9 bases; nucleotides not matched to a gene: 9. The germline gives CDR1 PRHDT, CDR2 FYEKMQ (reference sequence). CDR3 length: 16 amino acids. The CDR3: CASSLGGTSGGAPQYF. DNA of the CDR3: TGTGCCAGCAGCTTAGGAGGGACTAGCGGAGGGGCCCCCCAGTACTTC.